The rows below give T cell receptor beta chains drawn from one sample of a study of metastatic and nonmetastatic thyroid tumors. TCRdb called clones again from the PCR reads with MiXCR. The sample lists 45,000 to 60,000 clones, roughly 15% occurring once. Sequencing was performed on blood. The receptors stem from a female donor with papillary thyroid cancer or a benign thyroid nodule (not recorded which). Some clones in this sample may be carry-over from other donors' samples. The CDR3 runs from the conserved cysteine through the conserved F or W. The order of the fields is J gene, D gene, V gene, clone size, CDR3 protein, CDR3 DNA. A D gene is named only where the DNA matches it firmly. Rows may omit the clone size; those that give it use once, few, many or a size class.

J: TRBJ2-7; D: -; V: TRBV5-1; size: many; CDR3: CASSPQTGGHEQYF; DNA: TGCGCCAGCAGCCCCCAGACAGGCGGTCACGAGCAGTACTTC
J: TRBJ2-7; D: TRBD2; V: TRBV5-1; size: many; CDR3: CASSYSGRNDEQYF; DNA: TGCGCCAGCAGCTATAGCGGGAGAAACGACGAGCAGTACTTC
J: TRBJ1-5; D: -; V: TRBV20-1; size: -; CDR3: CSASLPETYSNQPQHF; DNA: TGCAGTGCCTCCCTTCCGGAGACATATAGCAATCAGCCCCAGCATTTT
J: TRBJ1-1; D: -; V: TRBV9; size: many; CDR3: CASSVGAGMGSTEAFF; DNA: TGTGCCAGCAGCGTAGGGGCAGGAATGGGGTCGACTGAAGCTTTCTTT
J: TRBJ1-6; D: -; V: TRBV27; size: -; CDR3: CAIRPLWYNSPLHF; DNA: TGTGCCATCAGACCCTTGTGGTATAATTCACCCCTCCACTTT
J: TRBJ2-7; D: TRBD2; V: TRBV20-1; size: once; CDR3: CSGTDQLGSGRASVTYEQYF; DNA: TGCAGTGGTACCGATCAACTAGGTAGCGGGAGGGCCTCGGTGACCTACGAGCAGTACTTC
J: TRBJ2-7; D: -; V: TRBV10-3; size: many; CDR3: CAIRPRADSYEQYF; DNA: TGTGCCATCAGGCCTAGAGCGGACTCCTACGAGCAGTACTTC
J: TRBJ2-7; D: TRBD1; V: TRBV28; size: many; CDR3: CASRKGALYEQYF; DNA: TGTGCCAGCAGGAAGGGGGCGCTTTACGAGCAGTACTTC
J: TRBJ2-1; D: -; V: TRBV11-2; size: -; CDR3: CASSVGHRGINEQFF; DNA: TGTGCCAGCAGCGTGGGACACCGGGGGATCAATGAGCAGTTCTTC
J: TRBJ2-3; D: TRBD2; V: TRBV28; size: many; CDR3: CASSSHLAGVGTDTQYF; DNA: TGTGCCAGCAGTTCACATTTAGCGGGAGTGGGGACAGATACGCAGTATTTT
J: TRBJ1-1; D: -; V: TRBV25-1; size: many; CDR3: CASSESRTGRAFF; DNA: TGTGCCAGCAGTGAGTCCCGAACAGGGAGAGCTTTCTTT
J: TRBJ2-7; D: -; V: TRBV7-8; size: many; CDR3: CASSLTGPFYEQYF; DNA: TGTGCCAGCAGCTTAACCGGGCCTTTCTACGAGCAGTACTTC
J: TRBJ1-4; D: -; V: TRBV15; size: many; CDR3: CATRQDLNEKLFF; DNA: TGTGCCACCAGACAGGATCTTAATGAAAAACTGTTTTTT
J: TRBJ1-5; D: -; V: TRBV6-2/TRBV6-3; size: many; CDR3: CASNAGENQPQHF; DNA: TGTGCCAGCAATGCCGGGGAGAATCAGCCCCAGCATTTT
J: TRBJ1-1; D: -; V: TRBV5-4; size: few; CDR3: CASRPGAQNTEAFF; DNA: TGTGCCAGCAGACCCGGGGCCCAGAACACTGAAGCTTTCTTT
J: TRBJ2-5; D: TRBD1; V: TRBV7-3; size: many; CDR3: CASSLDPGGMETQYF; DNA: TGTGCCAGCAGCTTAGACCCAGGGGGCATGGAGACCCAGTACTTC
J: TRBJ1-4; D: -; V: TRBV27; size: few; CDR3: CASSESYRTTNEKLSF; DNA: TGTGCCAGCAGTGAATCTTATAGGACAACTAATGAAAAACTGTCTTTT
J: TRBJ2-3; D: -; V: TRBV4-2; size: -; CDR3: CASSQDAGTDTQYF; DNA: TGTGCCAGCAGCCAAGATGCGGGCACAGATACGCAGTATTTT
J: TRBJ2-7; D: -; V: TRBV7-6; size: -; CDR3: CASSLGERGANEQYF; DNA: TGTGCCAGCAGCTTAGGCGAGAGGGGGGCTAACGAGCAGTACTTC
J: TRBJ1-2; D: -; V: TRBV30; size: once; CDR3: CAWSVMGMAGDGYTF; DNA: TGTGCCTGGAGTGTCATGGGCATGGCAGGCGATGGCTACACCTTC
J: TRBJ1-1; D: -; V: TRBV30; size: many; CDR3: CAWRGDRFPLNTEAFF; DNA: TGTGCCTGGAGAGGCGACAGGTTCCCTCTAAACACTGAAGCTTTCTTT
J: TRBJ2-1; D: TRBD1; V: TRBV18; size: -; CDR3: CASSPQRCQGARNEQFF; DNA: TGTGCCAGCTCACCACAAAGGTGTCAGGGGGCTAGGAATGAGCAGTTCTTC